The following is a TCR beta chain sequence with its context. This clone was seen just once. Its binding antigen is unknown. No base qualities exist here, and no much larger clone lies one base off it. Reading from cysteine to phenylalanine, the CDR3 counts 17 amino acids. The read is trimmed to its CDR3 DNA, 51 bases read in frame from base 1. Trimming takes 7 bases off V and 13 bases off J; junction bases not matched to a gene: 20. The CDR1 and CDR2 encoded by the germline V gene are SNHLY and FYNNEI. At one collaborating source in Seattle, patients were enrolled during active infection and were followed longitudinally through the course of disease. The collaborating institutions used their own protocols to collect whole blood in K2EDTA tubes. For TCRbeta analysis, collaborators shipped samples as frozen whole blood, isolated PBMCs, or DNA extracted from either of those sample types. TCRbeta CDR3 regions were amplified from genomic DNA using the immunoSEQ Assay, a bias-controlled multiplex PCR. As for how the authors treated the data: Nucleated cell counts per sample were estimated from amplification of reference gene primers within the assay. To quantify the absolute abundance of each unique TCRbeta CDR3 rearrangement, sequence reads were collapsed and filtered. For each sample, productive Simpson clonality was calculated by taking the square root of Simpson's diversity index across productive rearrangements. This immuneACCESS table, as held by TCRdb, lists in-frame sequences with V and J called but not all clones. Of the missing ones, under half trace to an unresolved V gene in checked studies; the others have no known cause. V, J and clone size derive from that table, while D and trimming were established from the DNA sequence. The sample includes 150,000 to 200,000 clones, with around 93% observed a single time. Around 4.6% of the sample lies in the top ten.

This entry belongs to a study of blood T cell repertoires in COVID-19 (dated by TCRdb to about 2020). Study-level background: Samples from collaborators originated in the United States, Italy and Spain and spanned both the acute and convalescent phases of COVID-19. The material from the prospective study consisted of cDNA or gDNA derived from T cells, B-cell-depleted T cells, or PBMCs. Deeply sampled blood TCRbeta repertoires from subjects exposed to, actively infected with, or recovered from COVID-19 were included in the dataset. The repertoires were made available in a free public database intended to serve as a resource for research on the immune response to SARS-CoV-2. The samples were drawn from two sources: the first 160 participants of the ongoing ImmuneRACE study, and fewer than 1,500 subjects contributed by 6 global collaborators. A de-identified subject ID, COVID-19 status, age in years and sex were almost always included in the sample metadata. Where available, HLA class I and class II types were taken from metadata supplied by the sample provider and were not determined by assay-based typing.

Summary of the overall study and its limitations: Clinical and demographic metadata were provided uncurated, with the amount varying by source and participant.

The receptor chain draws on TRBV2 and TRBJ2-5; 14 bases in the junction line up with TRBD2. The clonotype comes from a man between 25 and 39 years old with COVID-19, enrolled during active disease. Sequences were obtained from peripheral blood. The sequenced DNA: TGTGCCAGCATCCCAGGACTAGCGGGGGGACCCCGGGTGGGTCCGTACTTC. This encodes CASIPGLAGGPRVGPYF.